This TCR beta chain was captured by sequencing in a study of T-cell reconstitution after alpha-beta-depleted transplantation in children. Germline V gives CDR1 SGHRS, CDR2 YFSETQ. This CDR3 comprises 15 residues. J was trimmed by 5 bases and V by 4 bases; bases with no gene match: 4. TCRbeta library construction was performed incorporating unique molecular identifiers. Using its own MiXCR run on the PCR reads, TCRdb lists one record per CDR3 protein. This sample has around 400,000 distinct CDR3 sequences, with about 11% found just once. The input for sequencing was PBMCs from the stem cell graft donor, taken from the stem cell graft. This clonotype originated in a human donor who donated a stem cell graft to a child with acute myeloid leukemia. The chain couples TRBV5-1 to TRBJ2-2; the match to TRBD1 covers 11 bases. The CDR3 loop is CASSPGTGGTGELFF. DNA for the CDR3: TGCGCCAGCAGCCCTGGGACAGGGGGAACCGGGGAGCTGTTTTTT. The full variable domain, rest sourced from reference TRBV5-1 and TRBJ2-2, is KAGVTQTPRYLIKTRGQQVTLSCSPISGHRSVSWYQQTPGQGLQFLFEYFSETQRNKGNFPGRFSGRQFSNSRSEMNVSTLELGDSALYLCASSPGTGGTGELFFGEGSRLTVL.